This entry lists 12 T cell receptor beta chains sequenced from one sample in a study of blood T cell repertoires in COVID-19. TCRdb keeps only in-frame clones here, not all; method: immunoSEQ multiplex PCR. The sample has about 180,000 clones, more than 90% seen once. Sample: peripheral blood. These receptors came from a man aged 50 or older with acute or convalescent COVID-19.

The chain is built from TRBV7-9 and TRBJ1-2; D might be TRBD1 (6 bases). Germline CDR1 reads SEHNR; CDR2 reads FQNEAQ (reference sequence). The V end was cut by 5 bases, the J end by 2 bases, with 15 bases between. There are 15 residues in the CDR3. The CDR3 bases are TGTGCCAGCAGCAAGGGGGACATTGGAAACTATGGCTACACCTTC. Protein sequence: CASSKGDIGNYGYTF.

The rearrangement links TRBV21-1 to TRBJ2-1; no DNA check was done on the table's D call, TRBD2. TRBV21-1 is termed a pseudogene. This CDR3 contains 14 residues. The CDR3 sequence: CASTKGLVTDEQFF. DNA for the CDR3: TGTGCCAGCACCAAAGGACTAGTAACAGATGAGCAGTTCTTC.

J is TRBJ2-3 and V is TRBV10-3; 9 bases agree with TRBD1. The V and J ends lost 10 bases and 3 bases, in that order; junction bases with no gene match: 11. Germline assignment: CDR1 ENHRY and CDR2 SYGVKD. The CDR3 totals 15 residues. For the CDR3, the DNA is TGTGCCACCAGCCCGGGACAGGGCATTACAGATACGCAGTATTTT. Its protein is CATSPGQGITDTQYF.

The rearrangement joins TRBV19 to TRBJ2-3, with 7 bases that match TRBD2. This CDR3 has 16 amino acids. The V gene's germline CDR1 is LNHDA and CDR2 SQIVND (reference sequence). V was clipped by 6 bases and J by 0 bases; unmatched bases: 9. For the CDR3, the DNA is TGTGCCAGTAGCCCCCAGAGCGGGGCTAGCACAGATACGCAGTATTTT. This codes for CASSPQSGASTDTQYF.

This rearrangement joins TRBV11-2 to TRBJ1-3; D is perhaps TRBD1 (5 bases). Germline CDR1 reads SGHAT; CDR2 reads FQNNGV. This CDR3 is built from 14 residues. Trimming cost V 6 bases and J 4 bases, with 13 bases left between them. CDR3 amino acids: CASSLDPGGNTIYF. The CDR3 DNA reads TGTGCCAGCAGTTTGGACCCAGGGGGAAACACCATATATTTT.

This rearrangement joins TRBV28 to TRBJ2-7; D may be TRBD1 (5 bases). The CDR3 totals 10 residues. Germline-derived CDR1 and CDR2 are MDHEN and SYDVKM. Between the trimmed V and J ends, which lost 10 bases and 4 bases, there was a span of 8 bases. CDR3 nucleotide sequence: TGTGCCACCCAGGGTTACGAGCAGTACTTC. Its protein product is CATQGYEQYF. The variable domain in full, with the rest retrieved from reference TRBV28 and TRBJ2-7, is DVKVTQSSRYLVKRTGEKVFLECVQDMDHENMFWYRQDPGLGLRLIYFSYDVKMKEKGDIPEGYSVSREKKERFSLILESASTNQTSMYLCATQGYEQYFGPGTRLTVT.

In nucleotides, the CDR3 is TGTGCCAGCCGCCTTCAGGGGCTAAACCAAGAGACCCAGTACTTC. It encodes CASRLQGLNQETQYF. The chain employs TRBV2 and TRBJ2-5; a weak D match, TRBD1 (6 bases). Trimming stripped 8 bases from V and 0 bases from J, with 16 bases between. The CDR3 sequence is 15 residues long. Germline V CDR1 and CDR2: SNHLY, FYNNEI.

The V gene is TRBV4-3, the J gene TRBJ2-2, with 9 bases lining up with TRBD1. This CDR3 spans 16 amino acids. Germline trimming cut 6 bases from V and 6 bases from J; bases unmatched to any gene: 11. The germline gives CDR1 LGHNA, CDR2 YSLEER. This chain's CDR3 is CASRLNSGQGSGELFF. The CDR3 DNA is TGCGCCAGCAGATTGAACTCGGGACAGGGATCCGGGGAGCTGTTTTTT.

This chain links TRBV7-6 with TRBJ2-5, with a weak D call TRBD2 (6 bases). This CDR3 is built from 13 residues. Trimming removed 5 bases from V and 4 bases from J, with 11 bases in between. Germline CDR1 and CDR2: SGHVS and FNYEAQ. The DNA for the CDR3 is TGTGCCAGCAGCACGGGGACTGGAGAGACCCAGTACTTC. This translates into CASSTGTGETQYF.

This sequence joins TRBV3-1 (or the pseudogene TRBV3-2) and TRBJ2-7; tentatively, D is TRBD1 (5 bases). This CDR3 comprises 15 residues. The V end was cut by 3 bases, the J end by 2 bases, with 14 bases between. Germline V gives CDR1 LGHDT, CDR2 YNNKEL (reference sequence). The CDR3 DNA sequence: TGTGCCAGCAGCCAGGCTAACTTACAGGCCTACGAGCAGTACTTC. This translates into CASSQANLQAYEQYF.

Note on this clone: Other DNA sequences in this specimen translate into the identical CDR3. The chain links TRBV20-1 to TRBJ2-7; possible D gene TRBD2, 5 bases. With 3 bases removed from V and 6 bases from J, the gap between germline ends came to 9 bases. The CDR3 contains 11 residues. From germline, CDR1 is DFQATT and CDR2 SNEGSKA (reference sequence). In DNA, the CDR3 is TGCAGTGCTAGCTCGGGGTTCGAGCAGTACGTC. Protein: CSASSGFEQYV.

The V gene is TRBV28, the J gene TRBJ1-1; TRBD1 is a possible D gene (5 bases). The germline V gene has CDR1 MDHEN and CDR2 SYDVKM. The ends were cut back, 3 bases at V and 1 base at J, with 12 bases in the middle. This CDR3 region has 15 residues. CDR3 DNA sequence: TGTGCCAGCAGTTTCGGAGGGGCGCGGAACACTGAAGCTTTCTTT. Translated, it gives CASSFGGARNTEAFF.